These 3 T cell receptor beta chains were all obtained from the same sample, sequenced in a study of shared clonotypes between healthy human individuals. The data were produced by immunoSEQ multiplex PCR, yet TCRdb's version contains in-frame clones alone and is incomplete. This repertoire shows fewer than 1.8 million clones, 98% to 99% found once; its top ten account for approximately 0.4%. The source material was naive CD4+ T cells sorted from blood. The subset was: CD45RA+ positively selected. The receptors shown here come from a man younger than 40 in good health.

The V and J genes are TRBV2 and TRBJ2-1; maybe TRBD2 (7 bases). The CDR3 consists of 13 residues. Germline lookup yields CDR1 SNHLY and CDR2 FYNNEI. V lost 5 bases to trimming and J lost 11 bases, with 16 bases between them. CDR3 sequence reads: CASSNEGGGQQFF. For the CDR3, the DNA is TGTGCCAGCAGTAACGAGGGCGGGGGCCAGCAGTTCTTC.

The chain couples TRBV2 to TRBJ2-1; D may be TRBD2 (6 bases). This CDR3 comprises 13 residues. Trimming took off 7 bases at V and 1 base at J, with 8 bases between the two ends. Per the germline V gene, CDR1 is SNHLY and CDR2 is FYNNEI. The CDR3 reads CASNRGSYNEQFF. Written as DNA, the CDR3 is TGTGCCAGCAACCGGGGGTCCTACAATGAGCAGTTCTTC.

The rearrangement links TRBV5-4 to TRBJ2-1; unclear D gene. V lost 0 bases, J lost 2 bases, and 9 bases lay in between. Germline V gene lookup returns CDR1 SGHNT and CDR2 YYREEE (reference sequence). This CDR3 is built from 15 residues. The chain's CDR3 is CASSLVGLAYNEQFF. The CDR3 DNA reads TGTGCCAGCAGCTTGGTCGGGCTAGCCTACAATGAGCAGTTCTTC. The complete variable domain, with remaining parts taken from reference TRBV5-4 and TRBJ2-1, reads ETGVTQSPTHLIKTRGQQVTLRCSSQSGHNTVSWYQQALGQGPQFIFQYYREEENGRGNFPPRFSGLQFPNYSSELNVNALELDDSALYLCASSLVGLAYNEQFFGPGTRLTVL.